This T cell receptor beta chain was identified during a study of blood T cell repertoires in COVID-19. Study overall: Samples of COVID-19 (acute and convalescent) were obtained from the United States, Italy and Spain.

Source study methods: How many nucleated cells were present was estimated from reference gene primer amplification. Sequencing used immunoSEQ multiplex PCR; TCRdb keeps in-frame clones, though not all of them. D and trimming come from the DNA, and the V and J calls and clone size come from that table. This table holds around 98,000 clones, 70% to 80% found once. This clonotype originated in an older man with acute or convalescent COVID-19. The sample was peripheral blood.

Written as DNA, the CDR3 is TGTGCCAGCAGCTCGAGCTCCTACGAGCAGTACTTC. This encodes CASSSSSYEQYF. This chain links TRBV7-2 with TRBJ2-7, with D unclear. This CDR3 contains 12 residues. Germline-derived CDR1 and CDR2 are SGHTA and FQGNSA. The ends were cut back, 4 bases at V and 0 bases at J, with 4 bases in the middle.